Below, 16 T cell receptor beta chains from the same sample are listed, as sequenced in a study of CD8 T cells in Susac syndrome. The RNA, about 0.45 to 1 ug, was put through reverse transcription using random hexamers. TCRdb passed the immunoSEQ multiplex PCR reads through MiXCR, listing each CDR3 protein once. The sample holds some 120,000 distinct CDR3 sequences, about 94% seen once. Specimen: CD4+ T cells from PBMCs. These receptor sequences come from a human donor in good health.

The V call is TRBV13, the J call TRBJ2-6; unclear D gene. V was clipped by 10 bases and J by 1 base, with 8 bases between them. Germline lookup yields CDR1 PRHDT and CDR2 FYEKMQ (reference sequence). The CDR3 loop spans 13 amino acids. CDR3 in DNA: TGTGCCACCTTAAGGTCTGGGGCCAACGTCCTGACTTTC. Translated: CATLRSGANVLTF.

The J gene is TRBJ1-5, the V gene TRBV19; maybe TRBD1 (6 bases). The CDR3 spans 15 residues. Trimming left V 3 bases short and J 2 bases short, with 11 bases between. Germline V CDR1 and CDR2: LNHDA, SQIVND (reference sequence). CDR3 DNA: TGTGCCAGTAGTATCCTTTCAGGGGGCAATCAGCCCCAGCATTTT. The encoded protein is CASSILSGGNQPQHF.

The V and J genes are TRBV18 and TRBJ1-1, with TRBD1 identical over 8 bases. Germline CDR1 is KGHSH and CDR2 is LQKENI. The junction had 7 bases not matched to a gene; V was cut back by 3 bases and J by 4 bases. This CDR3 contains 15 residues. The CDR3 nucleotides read TGTGCCAGCTCACCGCCGTCAGGGGGCCGCACTGAAGCTTTCTTT. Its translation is CASSPPSGGRTEAFF.

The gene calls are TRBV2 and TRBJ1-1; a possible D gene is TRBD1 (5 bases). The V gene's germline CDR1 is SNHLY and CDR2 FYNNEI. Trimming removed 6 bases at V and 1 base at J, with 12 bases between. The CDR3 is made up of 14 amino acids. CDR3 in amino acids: CASSPQGTNTEAFF. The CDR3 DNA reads TGTGCCAGCAGCCCCCAAGGGACGAACACTGAAGCTTTCTTT.

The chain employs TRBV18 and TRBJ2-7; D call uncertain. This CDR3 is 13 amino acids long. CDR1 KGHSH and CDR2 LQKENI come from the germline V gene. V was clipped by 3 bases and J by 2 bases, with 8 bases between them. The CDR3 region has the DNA TGTGCCAGCTCACCGACGGTCACCTACGAGCAGTACTTC. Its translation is CASSPTVTYEQYF.

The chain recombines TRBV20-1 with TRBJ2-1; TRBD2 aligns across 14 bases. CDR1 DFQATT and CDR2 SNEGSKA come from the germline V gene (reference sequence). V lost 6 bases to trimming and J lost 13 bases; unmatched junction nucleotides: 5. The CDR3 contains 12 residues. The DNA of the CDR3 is TGCAGTGCGCCGACTAGCGGGAGGGAACAGTTCTTC. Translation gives CSAPTSGREQFF.

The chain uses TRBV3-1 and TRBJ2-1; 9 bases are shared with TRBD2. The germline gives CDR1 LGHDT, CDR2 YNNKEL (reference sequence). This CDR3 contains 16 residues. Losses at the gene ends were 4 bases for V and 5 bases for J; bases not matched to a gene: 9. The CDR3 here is CASSPTARGRDNEQFF. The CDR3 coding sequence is TGTGCCAGCAGCCCGACGGCTCGCGGGAGGGACAATGAGCAGTTCTTC.

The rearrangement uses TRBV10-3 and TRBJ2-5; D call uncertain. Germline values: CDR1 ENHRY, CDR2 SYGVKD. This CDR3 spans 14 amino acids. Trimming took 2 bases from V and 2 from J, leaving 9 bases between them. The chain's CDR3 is CAISEETRQETQYF. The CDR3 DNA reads TGTGCCATCAGTGAGGAGACTCGTCAAGAGACCCAGTACTTC.

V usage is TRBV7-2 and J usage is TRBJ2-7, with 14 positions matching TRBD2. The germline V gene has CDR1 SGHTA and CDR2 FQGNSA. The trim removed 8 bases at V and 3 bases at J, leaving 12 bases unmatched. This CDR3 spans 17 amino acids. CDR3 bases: TGTGCCAGCGGACTATTAGGGACTAGCGGGAGAGGCTACGAGCAGTACTTC. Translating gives CASGLLGTSGRGYEQYF.

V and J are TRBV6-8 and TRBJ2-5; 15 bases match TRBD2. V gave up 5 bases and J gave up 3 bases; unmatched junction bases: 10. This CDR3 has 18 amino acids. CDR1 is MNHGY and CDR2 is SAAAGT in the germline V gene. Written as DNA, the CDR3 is TGTGCCAGCAGTCCGGGACTAGCGGGAGGTTCGTCTAAAGAGACCCAGTACTTC. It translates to CASSPGLAGGSSKETQYF.

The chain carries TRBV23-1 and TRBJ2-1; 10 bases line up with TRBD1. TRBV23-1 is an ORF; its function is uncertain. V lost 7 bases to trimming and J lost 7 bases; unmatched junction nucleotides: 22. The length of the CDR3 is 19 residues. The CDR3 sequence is CASNLNLTSRDRGLNEQFF. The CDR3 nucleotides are TGCGCCAGCAACCTCAATCTCACTTCACGGGACAGGGGCTTGAATGAGCAGTTCTTC.

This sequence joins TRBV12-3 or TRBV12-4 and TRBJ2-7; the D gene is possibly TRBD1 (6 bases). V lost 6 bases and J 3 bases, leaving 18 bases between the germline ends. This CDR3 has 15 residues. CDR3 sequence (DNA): TGTGCCAGCAGCCGCCGGGACATCCAAGACTACGAGCAGTACTTC. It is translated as CASSRRDIQDYEQYF.

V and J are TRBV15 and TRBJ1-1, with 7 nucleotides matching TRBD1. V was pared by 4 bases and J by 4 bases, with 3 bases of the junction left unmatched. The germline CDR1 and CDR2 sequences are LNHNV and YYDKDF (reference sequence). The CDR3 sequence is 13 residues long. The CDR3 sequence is CATSTGGFTEAFF. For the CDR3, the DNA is TGTGCCACCAGCACAGGGGGATTCACTGAAGCTTTCTTT.

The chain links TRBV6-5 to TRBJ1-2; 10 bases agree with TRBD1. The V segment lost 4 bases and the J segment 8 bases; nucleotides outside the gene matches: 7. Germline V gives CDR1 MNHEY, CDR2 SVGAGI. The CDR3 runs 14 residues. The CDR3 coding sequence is TGTGCCAGCAGTTCGAACCGGGACAGGGGAGGCTACACCTTC. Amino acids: CASSSNRDRGGYTF.

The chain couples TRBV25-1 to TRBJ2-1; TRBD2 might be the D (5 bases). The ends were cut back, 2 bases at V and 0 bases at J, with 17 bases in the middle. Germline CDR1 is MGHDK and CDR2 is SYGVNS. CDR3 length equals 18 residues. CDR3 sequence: CASSETGGRTASYNEQFF. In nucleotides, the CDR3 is TGTGCCAGCAGTGAAACCGGCGGGCGAACTGCCTCCTACAATGAGCAGTTCTTC.

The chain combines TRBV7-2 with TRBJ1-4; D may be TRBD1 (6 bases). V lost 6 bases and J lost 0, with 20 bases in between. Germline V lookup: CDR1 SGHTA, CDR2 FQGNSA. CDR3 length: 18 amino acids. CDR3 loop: CASSRRLLDRATNEKLFF. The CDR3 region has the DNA TGTGCCAGCAGTCGCCGATTGCTGGACAGAGCAACTAATGAAAAACTGTTTTTT.